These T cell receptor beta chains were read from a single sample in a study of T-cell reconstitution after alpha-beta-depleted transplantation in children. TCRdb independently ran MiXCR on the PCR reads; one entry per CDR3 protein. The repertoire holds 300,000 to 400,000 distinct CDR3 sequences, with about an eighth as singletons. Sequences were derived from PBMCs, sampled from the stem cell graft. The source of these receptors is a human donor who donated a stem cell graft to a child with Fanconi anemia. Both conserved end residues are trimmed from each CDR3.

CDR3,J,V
ASSYRRRQGLAEQF,TRBJ2-1,TRBV6-5
ASRQRDTNQPQH,TRBJ1-5,TRBV10-2
ASSPLGANTEAF,TRBJ1-1,TRBV18
ASSLDLVTNYGYT,TRBJ1-2,TRBV11-2
ASSLSQQGGALSGANVLT,TRBJ2-6,TRBV12-3/TRBV12-4
ASRSPTGLGNTEAF,TRBJ1-1,TRBV6-5
ASNTGFTQY,TRBJ2-3,TRBV2
ASSFSGNGYT,TRBJ1-2,TRBV5-4
ASNAGGTSSYEQY,TRBJ2-7,TRBV28
ASSQEGAAQETQY,TRBJ2-5,TRBV4-1
ASREDSYTGELF,TRBJ2-2,TRBV12-3/TRBV12-4
AISSTSGPASTDTQY,TRBJ2-3,TRBV10-3
ASSYYAGGTKTGELF,TRBJ2-2,TRBV6-5
AWSHHEIRF,TRBJ2-1,TRBV30
ASSPYGTNTEAF,TRBJ1-1,TRBV25-1
ASSYRDDGGGELF,TRBJ2-2,TRBV6-2/TRBV6-3
ATSSATGGDQPQH,TRBJ1-5,TRBV24-1
SVEETDGELF,TRBJ2-2,TRBV29-1
ASSGAGNTGELF,TRBJ2-2,TRBV5-1
ASRGTANTEAF,TRBJ1-1,TRBV4-1
ASSLETGAYEQY,TRBJ2-7,TRBV5-1
SAGHLSYNEQF,TRBJ2-1,TRBV20-1
ASSYGQQANYGYT,TRBJ1-2,TRBV7-2